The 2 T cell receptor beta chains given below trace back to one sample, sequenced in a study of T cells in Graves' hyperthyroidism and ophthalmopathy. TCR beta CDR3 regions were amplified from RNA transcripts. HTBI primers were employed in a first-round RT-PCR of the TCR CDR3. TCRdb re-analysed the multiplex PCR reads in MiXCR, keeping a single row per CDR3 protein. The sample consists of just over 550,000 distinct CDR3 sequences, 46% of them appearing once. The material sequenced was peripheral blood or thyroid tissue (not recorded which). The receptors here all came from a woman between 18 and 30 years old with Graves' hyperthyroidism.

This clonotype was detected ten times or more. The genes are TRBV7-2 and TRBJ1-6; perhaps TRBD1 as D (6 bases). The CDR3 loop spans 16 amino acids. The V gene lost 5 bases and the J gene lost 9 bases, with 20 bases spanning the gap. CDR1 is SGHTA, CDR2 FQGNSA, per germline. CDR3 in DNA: TGTGCCAGCAGCCCAAGACAGGTCTTAGCAAGTTCACCCCTCCACTTT. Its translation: CASSPRQVLASSPLHF.

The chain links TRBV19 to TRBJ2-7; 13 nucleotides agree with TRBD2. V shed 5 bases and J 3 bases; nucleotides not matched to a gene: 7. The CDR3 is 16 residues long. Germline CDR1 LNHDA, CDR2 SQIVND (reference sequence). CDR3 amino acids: CASSQGLAGTLYEQYF. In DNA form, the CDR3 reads TGTGCCAGTAGTCAGGGACTAGCGGGAACCCTCTACGAGCAGTACTTC. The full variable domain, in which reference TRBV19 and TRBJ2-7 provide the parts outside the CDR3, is DGGITQSPKYLFRKEGQNVTLSCEQNLNHDAMYWYRQDPGQGLRLIYYSQIVNDFQKGDIAEGYSVSREKKESFPLTVTSAQKNPTAFYLCASSQGLAGTLYEQYFGPGTRLTVT.